This T cell receptor (beta chain) was sequenced in a study of blood T cell repertoires in COVID-19. Study at large: COVID-19 samples collected from the United States, Italy and Spain covered acute and convalescent phases. T cells, B-cell-depleted T cells, or PBMCs provided the cDNA or gDNA that served as material.

V shed 0 bases and J shed 7 bases, with 13 bases lying between them. The germline V gene encodes CDR1 LNHNV and CDR2 YYDKDF (reference sequence). The CDR3 is 15 residues long. Source study methods: Estimates of nucleated cell counts were drawn from the amplification of reference gene primers. Profiling relied on immunoSEQ multiplex PCR, and the TCRdb table lists in-frame clones only, not all of them. V, J and clone size reflect that table, while D and trimming were determined from the DNA. Of fewer than 250,000 clones listed, under 90% are singletons. The sequenced sample consisted of peripheral blood. The chain has TRBV15 and TRBJ1-5; D is possibly TRBD1 (6 bases). This TCR was recovered from a man in his 60s with acute or convalescent COVID-19. Here the CDR3 reads CATSRDRGEGQPQHF. The CDR3 DNA is TGTGCCACCAGCAGAGATAGGGGGGAGGGGCAGCCCCAGCATTTT.